A selection of T cell receptor beta chains follows, all from one sample in a study of T-cell reconstitution after alpha-beta-depleted transplantation in children. Each CDR3 protein gets one entry after TCRdb re-called the PCR reads with MiXCR. The profile shows around 450,000 distinct CDR3 sequences, 10% of them singletons. The sequences come from PBMCs, collected before TCRalphabeta/CD19-depleted stem cell transplant. The receptors derive from a child younger than 10 with inherited bone marrow failure, due to receive a stem cell transplant. CDR3s include the opening cysteine and the closing phenylalanine or tryptophan. D genes are given only for firm matches. Some rows mark clone size as missing; the rest say once, few, many or name a class of expanded clone.

V,J,size,D,CDR3,DNA
TRBV7-8,TRBJ1-6,many,-,CASRRGTDNSPLHF,TGTGCCAGCAGGAGGGGCACCGATAATTCACCCCTCCACTTT
TRBV7-6,TRBJ1-4,many,-,CASSRSLAQNEKLFF,TGTGCCAGCAGCCGGAGTCTGGCGCAGAATGAAAAACTGTTTTTT
TRBV27,TRBJ1-5,few,-,CASSPPLSNQPQHF,TGTGCCAGCAGTCCTCCACTTAGCAATCAGCCCCAGCATTTT
TRBV7-8,TRBJ2-7,few,-,CASSPQRGREYEQYF,TGTGCCAGCAGCCCCCAGAGGGGGCGGGAATACGAGCAGTACTTC
TRBV11-2,TRBJ2-7,few,-,CASSLEGGAPPFYEQYF,TGTGCCAGCAGCTTGGAGGGGGGGGCCCCCCCCTTCTACGAGCAGTACTTC
TRBV6-5,TRBJ1-1,many,-,CASSYAPTGNTEAFF,TGTGCCAGCAGTTACGCCCCGACAGGTAACACTGAAGCTTTCTTT
TRBV28,TRBJ1-4,many,-,CASSFQGWDEKLFF,TGTGCCAGCAGTTTTCAAGGGTGGGATGAAAAACTGTTTTTT
TRBV10-3,TRBJ2-5,many,-,CAILSEEIGETQYF,TGTGCCATCCTTAGCGAAGAAATAGGGGAGACCCAGTACTTC
TRBV7-2,TRBJ1-1,many,-,CASSHPGAGAFF,TGTGCCAGCAGCCACCCAGGGGCGGGGGCTTTCTTT
TRBV27,TRBJ1-5,many,TRBD1,CASSVRDRGTPQHF,TGTGCCAGCAGTGTCCGGGACAGGGGCACTCCCCAGCATTTT
TRBV5-4,TRBJ2-2,many,-,CASSLSGMHTGELFF,TGTGCCAGCAGCTTGTCAGGGATGCACACCGGGGAGCTGTTTTTT
TRBV10-3,TRBJ2-7,many,-,CAISEMDSSYEQYF,TGTGCCATCAGTGAGATGGACAGTTCCTACGAGCAGTACTTC
TRBV7-9,TRBJ2-1,many,TRBD1,CASSLWTGLSYNEQFF,TGTGCCAGCAGCCTTTGGACAGGCCTATCCTACAATGAGCAGTTCTTC
TRBV4-3,TRBJ2-1,-,-,CASSQEIPFVDEQFF,TGCGCCAGCAGCCAAGAAATCCCCTTCGTGGATGAGCAGTTCTTC
TRBV7-6,TRBJ2-2,-,TRBD2,CASSPGTSGSIRRYTGELFF,TGTGCCAGCAGCCCGGGGACTAGCGGGAGTATTCGACGTTACACCGGGGAGCTGTTTTTT
TRBV5-1,TRBJ2-3,few,-,CASSEDPSTDTQYF,TGCGCCAGCAGCGAGGATCCCTCCACAGATACGCAGTATTTT
TRBV24-1,TRBJ2-1,-,-,CATSQDPATEQFF,TGTGCCACCTCACAGGATCCCGCCACTGAGCAGTTCTTC
TRBV20-1,TRBJ2-2,-,TRBD2,CSASGLAGGPNTGELFF,TGCAGTGCTAGCGGACTAGCGGGAGGGCCTAACACCGGGGAGCTGTTTTTT
TRBV25-1,TRBJ2-5,many,-,CASSASLETQYF,TGTGCCAGCAGTGCTTCACTTGAGACCCAGTACTTC
TRBV12-3/TRBV12-4,TRBJ2-3,many,-,CASQGTDTQYF,TGTGCCAGCCAAGGCACAGATACGCAGTATTTT
TRBV12-3/TRBV12-4,TRBJ1-2,many,TRBD1,CASSPPPGQGFYGYTF,TGTGCCAGCAGTCCTCCCCCGGGACAGGGGTTCTATGGCTACACCTTC
TRBV7-2,TRBJ2-3,few,-,CASSLARGRTYLPYF,TGTGCCAGCAGCTTAGCGCGGGGACGGACATATCTCCCGTATTTT
TRBV20-1,TRBJ1-1,few,-,CSAIKDAFF,TGCAGTGCTATTAAGGATGCTTTCTTT
TRBV2,TRBJ1-2,many,-,CASSKTDNYGYTF,TGTGCCAGCAGCAAGACCGACAACTATGGCTACACCTTC
TRBV3-1,TRBJ2-5,many,-,CASSQEGTQYF,TGTGCCAGCAGCCAAGAGGGGACCCAGTACTTC
TRBV7-2,TRBJ1-2,-,TRBD1,CASSLVPGTANYGYTF,TGTGCCAGCAGCTTAGTGCCAGGGACAGCTAACTATGGCTACACCTTC
TRBV20-1,TRBJ1-2,few,-,CSARERPGVSGGYTF,TGCAGTGCTAGAGAGAGGCCGGGGGTGTCGGGGGGCTACACCTTC
TRBV19,TRBJ1-5,few,TRBD1,CASRDRLLNQPQHF,TGTGCCAGTAGGGACAGGCTCCTAAATCAGCCCCAGCATTTT
TRBV29-1,TRBJ2-4,many,-,CSVEARRQGEWIQYF,TGCAGCGTTGAAGCTCGGAGGCAGGGCGAGTGGATTCAGTACTTC
TRBV12-3/TRBV12-4,TRBJ2-4,many,TRBD1,CASSGTGGSLAKNIQYF,TGTGCCAGCAGCGGGACAGGGGGCTCTTTAGCCAAAAACATTCAGTACTTC
TRBV19,TRBJ1-1,few,-,CASSIVGWIGNTEAFF,TGTGCCAGTAGTATAGTCGGGTGGATCGGGAACACTGAAGCTTTCTTT
TRBV6-2/TRBV6-3,TRBJ2-1,-,-,CASSYSMGPPTDEQFF,TGTGCCAGCAGTTACTCGATGGGTCCCCCGACGGATGAGCAGTTCTTC
TRBV7-9,TRBJ2-7,few,-,CASSPPGPVNEQYF,TGTGCCAGCAGCCCGCCGGGACCCGTTAACGAGCAGTACTTC
TRBV3-1,TRBJ2-5,many,-,CASSQEELARTQYF,TGTGCCAGCAGCCAAGAGGAACTGGCTAGGACCCAGTACTTC
TRBV20-1,TRBJ2-3,many,TRBD1,CSAGDRGRTDTQYF,TGCAGTGCGGGGGACAGAGGTAGGACAGATACGCAGTATTTT
TRBV20-1,TRBJ2-7,many,-,CSAHPGTLYEQYF,TGCAGTGCACACCCCGGGACCCTTTACGAGCAGTACTTC
TRBV5-1,TRBJ2-1,many,TRBD2,CASSLAGGSGRAYNEQFF,TGCGCCAGCAGCTTGGCCGGAGGTAGCGGGAGGGCTTACAATGAGCAGTTCTTC
TRBV12-3/TRBV12-4,TRBJ2-4,-,TRBD2,CASRSGTSGRLAKNIQYF,TGTGCCAGCAGATCCGGGACTAGCGGGAGGCTAGCCAAAAACATTCAGTACTTC
TRBV5-1,TRBJ2-2,many,TRBD2,CASSLIAGLNTGELFF,TGCGCCAGCAGCTTGATAGCGGGCCTGAACACCGGGGAGCTGTTTTTT
TRBV5-1,TRBJ2-1,few,-,CASSLETSGHNEQFF,TGCGCCAGCAGCTTGGAGACTAGTGGGCACAATGAGCAGTTCTTC
TRBV28,TRBJ2-3,many,TRBD2,CASSPFSGRRGTDTQYF,TGTGCCAGCAGCCCCTTCAGCGGGAGGCGGGGAACAGATACGCAGTATTTT
TRBV12-3/TRBV12-4,TRBJ2-1,many,TRBD2,CASSWTSGGEEQFF,TGTGCCAGCAGTTGGACTAGCGGAGGGGAAGAGCAGTTCTTC
TRBV7-2,TRBJ2-7,many,TRBD2,CASSSLAGDKPYEQYF,TGTGCCAGCAGCTCCCTAGCGGGAGATAAACCCTACGAGCAGTACTTC
TRBV27,TRBJ2-7,many,-,CASRDWSYEQYF,TGTGCCAGCAGGGACTGGTCGTACGAGCAGTACTTC
TRBV28,TRBJ2-1,many,-,CASRPMAGSSSYNEQFF,TGTGCCAGCAGACCTATGGCGGGTTCGAGCTCCTACAATGAGCAGTTCTTC
TRBV30,TRBJ2-5,few,-,CAWSVLGWLHF,TGTGCCTGGAGTGTACTGGGCTGGCTGCACTTC
TRBV2,TRBJ2-2,many,-,CASVTGRNTGELFF,TGTGCCAGCGTGACAGGACGGAACACCGGGGAGCTGTTTTTT
TRBV24-1,TRBJ1-3,many,-,CATSGRTGNTIYF,TGTGCCACCAGTGGAAGGACTGGAAACACCATATATTTT
TRBV27,TRBJ2-3,many,-,CACMGTDTQYF,TGTGCCTGCATGGGCACAGATACGCAGTATTTT
TRBV29-1,TRBJ1-1,many,-,CSVRGDRNTEAFF,TGCAGCGTCCGTGGCGACAGGAACACTGAAGCTTTCTTT
TRBV11-2,TRBJ2-6,many,TRBD2,CASSLDRDGGRAPSGANVLTF,TGTGCCAGCAGCTTAGACCGGGACGGCGGGAGAGCTCCGTCTGGGGCCAACGTCCTGACTTTC
TRBV20-1,TRBJ2-1,many,TRBD2,CSASPGTSYHNEQFF,TGCAGTGCTTCGCCCGGGACTAGCTATCACAATGAGCAGTTCTTC
TRBV5-6,TRBJ1-5,many,-,CASSLGQISNQPQHF,TGTGCCAGCAGCTTGGGGCAGATAAGCAATCAGCCCCAGCATTTT
TRBV7-2,TRBJ2-5,many,TRBD2,CASIRTSGGQETQYF,TGTGCCAGCATCCGGACTAGCGGGGGTCAAGAGACCCAGTACTTC
TRBV7-2,TRBJ2-3,few,-,CASSQSEGRTQYF,TGTGCCAGCAGCCAGAGCGAAGGTCGTACGCAGTATTTT
TRBV4-3,TRBJ2-3,-,-,CASSQEVWSTDTQYF,TGCGCCAGCAGCCAAGAAGTATGGAGCACAGATACGCAGTATTTT
TRBV27,TRBJ2-7,many,-,CASSSLLLAYEQYF,TGTGCCAGCAGCTCCCTACTTCTAGCGTACGAGCAGTACTTC
TRBV4-1,TRBJ2-1,many,-,CASSGQRPAEQFF,TGCGCCAGCAGCGGACAGCGGCCCGCTGAGCAGTTCTTC
TRBV7-9,TRBJ1-1,many,-,CASSIRQTENTEAFF,TGTGCCAGCAGCATTAGACAGACCGAGAACACTGAAGCTTTCTTT
TRBV28,TRBJ2-1,many,TRBD1,CASSYKDRGYNEQFF,TGTGCCAGCAGTTATAAAGACAGGGGCTACAATGAGCAGTTCTTC